These 7 T cell receptor beta chains were sequenced from one sample in a study of early T cells in non-severe SARS-CoV-2 infection. TCRdb re-derived calls from the 5' RACE reads in MiXCR, one entry per CDR3 protein. This table has some 82,000 distinct CDR3 sequences, less than 15% appearing once. The specimen was whole blood, collected at baseline. The receptors derive from an adult who was a healthcare worker with PCR-confirmed SARS-CoV-2 infection or an uninfected control (not recorded which).

The gene calls are TRBV29-1 and TRBJ1-1, with unresolved D. Germline-derived CDR1 and CDR2 are SQVTM and ANQGSEA. CDR3 length: 12 residues. The V gene lost 3 bases and the J gene lost 4 bases, with 9 bases spanning the gap. The CDR3 sequence: CSVEKGSTEAFF. CDR3 DNA: TGCAGCGTTGAGAAAGGGAGCACTGAAGCTTTCTTT.

V is TRBV29-1 and J is TRBJ2-3, with 8 bases that match TRBD1. The CDR3 is 12 residues long. J was trimmed by 6 bases and V by 4 bases; bases with no gene match: 3. From germline, CDR1 is SQVTM and CDR2 ANQGSEA. CDR3 nucleotides: TGCAGCGTTGGCAGGGGGCAGGATACGCAGTATTTT. As protein: CSVGRGQDTQYF.

In DNA form, the CDR3 reads TGTGCCAGCAGTTTCTCCCCCAGGGGGGGGGAGACCCAGTACTTC. This translates into CASSFSPRGGETQYF. The chain has TRBV27 and TRBJ2-5, with D possibly called TRBD1 or TRBD2 (7 bases each). CDR3 length equals 15 residues. CDR1 MNHEY and CDR2 SMNVEV come from the germline V gene (reference sequence). Trimming took off 3 bases at V and 5 bases at J, with 16 bases between the two ends.

This clonotype has only a few counts. The chain joins TRBV11-2 to TRBJ2-7; D possibly matches TRBD1 or TRBD2 (5 bases each). The CDR3 runs 16 residues. V dropped 6 bases and J dropped 2 bases, with 20 bases sitting between them. Germline CDR1 and CDR2: SGHAT and FQNNGV. The CDR3 region is CASRDVRDGLPYEQYF. In DNA, the CDR3 is TGTGCCAGCAGGGACGTCAGGGACGGCCTGCCCTACGAGCAGTACTTC.

This clonotype has ten or more counts. The J gene is TRBJ1-6, the V gene TRBV2, with a possible D match to TRBD1 (5 bases). In germline, CDR1 is SNHLY, CDR2 FYNNEI. The CDR3 is made up of 17 amino acids. Trimming took off 6 bases at V and 0 bases at J, with 15 bases between the two ends. The CDR3 is CASSPRALSSYNSPLHF. For the CDR3, the DNA is TGTGCCAGCAGCCCCAGGGCTTTGAGCTCCTATAATTCACCCCTCCACTTT.

This clonotype appeared many times. The J gene is TRBJ2-1, the V gene TRBV12-3 or TRBV12-4; TRBD2 matches at 9 bases. The CDR3 is made up of 14 amino acids. The V gene end was trimmed by 2 bases and the J gene end by 9 bases; junction bases not matched to a gene: 5. CDR3 loop: CASSLRLAGSEQFF. DNA for the CDR3: TGTGCCAGCAGTTTACGGCTAGCGGGAAGTGAGCAGTTCTTC.

The chain uses TRBV28 and TRBJ2-7; 7 bases match TRBD1. The V and J ends lost 6 bases and 2 bases, in that order; junction bases with no gene match: 10. Per germline, CDR1 MDHEN and CDR2 SYDVKM. The CDR3 sequence is 15 residues long. For the CDR3, the DNA is TGTGCCAGCAGCACCCCAGGGGGAACCACCTACGAGCAGTACTTC. Translating it yields CASSTPGGTTYEQYF.